What follows is one TCR beta chain and its context. As yet, its antigen is unknown. Sequencing used immunoSEQ multiplex PCR; TCRdb keeps in-frame clones, though not all of them. Here the sample spans more than 50,000 clones, 80% to 95% being singletons. The CDR3 sequence is 15 residues long. CDR1 is MNHEY and CDR2 is SVGAGI in the germline V gene. This specimen comes from a study of siplizumab effects on memory and regulatory T cells. Broader study findings: Naive T cells looked more diverse than memory cells and looked like major alloresponse contributors.

This clonotype originated in a human donor in good health. Sequencing was carried out using CD8+ T cells sorted from blood. The V call is TRBV6-5, the J call TRBJ2-5; perhaps D is TRBD1 or TRBD2 (5 bases each). The J call could be wrong; TRBJ2-7 is a better fit for the DNA end. The CDR3 protein is CASSYRDGLSYEQYF. CDR3 bases: TGTGCCAGCAGTTACCGGGACGGCCTCTCCTACGAGCAGTACTTC.